This TCR beta chain was captured by sequencing in a study of glioma-infiltrating T cells. Trimming removed 5 bases from V and 7 bases from J; junction bases left unmatched: 4. The CDR3 covers 12 residues. CDR1 LGHNA and CDR2 YNFKEQ come from the germline V gene. A remark on this clonotype: Antigen unknown.

The iRepertoire nested amplicon-rescue multiplex PCR amplified TCR alpha and beta CDR3s from RNA. TCRdb independently ran MiXCR on the multiplex PCR reads; one entry per CDR3 protein. Here the sample spans under 150,000 distinct CDR3 sequences, more than 35% being singletons. Points from the study as a whole: CDR3 overlap between tissue and blood was very small. Non-neoplastic patients had below-expected tissue-blood divergence, while all gliomas exceeded expectation.

Sequencing used glioma tissue, nonneoplastic brain tissue, or PBMCs (not recorded which). This rearrangement joins TRBV4-2 to TRBJ2-7; 8 bases match TRBD1. The receptor was derived from a human donor with low-grade glioma or glioblastoma, undergoing nonglioma brain surgery, or in good health (not recorded which). The CDR3 region is CASSWTGKEQYF. The CDR3 DNA reads as TGTGCCAGCAGCTGGACAGGGAAAGAGCAGTACTTC.